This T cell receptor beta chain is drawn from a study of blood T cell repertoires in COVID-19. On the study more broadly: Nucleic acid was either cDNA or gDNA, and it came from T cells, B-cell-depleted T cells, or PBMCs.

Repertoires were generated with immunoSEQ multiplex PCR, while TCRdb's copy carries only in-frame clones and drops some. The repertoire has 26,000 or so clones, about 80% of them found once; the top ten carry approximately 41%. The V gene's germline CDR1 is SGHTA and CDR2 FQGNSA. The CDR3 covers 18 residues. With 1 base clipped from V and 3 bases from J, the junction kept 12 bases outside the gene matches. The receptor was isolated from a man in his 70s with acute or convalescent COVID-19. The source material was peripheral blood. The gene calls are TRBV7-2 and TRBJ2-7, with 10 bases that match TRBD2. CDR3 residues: CASSLGLAGGVLIYEQYF. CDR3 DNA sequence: TGTGCCAGCAGCTTAGGATTAGCGGGAGGAGTTCTGATCTACGAGCAGTACTTC.